A single sample gave rise to the 18 T cell receptor beta chains below, sequenced in a study of cytomegalovirus exposure and HLA in healthy donors. The primer mix had 60 Vbeta and 13 Jbeta primers. Clones were read by immunoSEQ multiplex PCR, and TCRdb kept only the in-frame ones, dropping some. The sample lists over 90,000 clones; 79% were seen once. The sequencing sample was made of PBMCs. Source of these receptors: a man in his fifties or sixties in good health and CMV-seropositive.

The rearrangement joins TRBV28 to TRBJ1-6; the D gene is possibly TRBD1 (5 bases). Trimming stripped 6 bases from V and 5 bases from J, with 14 bases between. The CDR3 contains 15 residues. Germline V gene data show CDR1 as MDHEN and CDR2 as SYDVKM. In nucleotides, the CDR3 is TGTGCCAGCAGACCATGGCAGGGTAATAATTCACCCCTCCACTTT. It specifies CASRPWQGNNSPLHF.

CDR3 coding DNA: TGTGCCAGCAGCGGAACCATATCGGGGGGGACTTACAATGAGCAGTTCTTC. It encodes CASSGTISGGTYNEQFF. The V and J genes are TRBV27 and TRBJ2-1; 8 bases line up with TRBD2. Germline V gives CDR1 MNHEY, CDR2 SMNVEV (reference sequence). The CDR3 is 17 residues long. J lost 4 bases, V lost 6 bases, and 14 bases had no gene match.

This clone was recorded a few times. This rearrangement joins TRBV5-1 to TRBJ2-7, with D possibly matching TRBD1 (5 bases). Germline V gives CDR1 SGHRS, CDR2 YFSETQ. CDR3 length equals 15 residues. V was pared by 3 bases and J by 0 bases, with 13 bases between. CDR3 coding DNA: TGCGCCAGCAGCTCGCCCCAGGGCGTCTCCTACGAGCAGTACTTC. This sequence encodes CASSSPQGVSYEQYF.

This chain links TRBV6-6 with TRBJ2-7; D remains unclear. Germline V CDR1 and CDR2: MNHNY, SVGAGI (reference sequence). The ends were cut back, 7 bases at V and 0 bases at J, with 16 bases in the middle. The length of the CDR3 is 15 residues. The CDR3 is CASTFGVGSSYEQYF. CDR3 DNA sequence: TGTGCCAGCACTTTTGGAGTGGGTAGCTCCTACGAGCAGTACTTC.

This clone showed up just a few times. This chain links TRBV29-1 with TRBJ2-1, with 12 bases lining up with TRBD2. V lost 8 bases to trimming and J lost 8 bases; unmatched junction nucleotides: 10. The CDR3 spans 14 residues. CDR1 and CDR2 from the germline V gene are SQVTM and ANQGSEA. Written as DNA, the CDR3 is TGCAGCATGACGACTAGCGGGAGTATTTATGAGCAGTTCTTC. This gives the protein CSMTTSGSIYEQFF.

V is TRBV9 and J is TRBJ2-1, with TRBD2 identical over 8 bases. The junction had 6 bases not matched to a gene; V was cut back by 4 bases and J by 3 bases. The CDR3 runs to 15 residues. Germline V gives CDR1 SGDLS, CDR2 YYNGEE. The CDR3 protein is CASSTTGTSYNEQFF. Here the CDR3 DNA reads TGTGCCAGCAGCACAACCGGGACTAGCTACAATGAGCAGTTCTTC.

The rearrangement joins TRBV7-8 to TRBJ1-1; D unclear. The germline gives CDR1 SGHVS, CDR2 FQNEAQ. This CDR3 comprises 14 residues. V lost 1 base and J lost 1, with 7 bases in between. CDR3 bases: TGTGCCAGCAGCTTAGTAGGAGGGAACACTGAAGCTTTCTTT. This gives the protein CASSLVGGNTEAFF.

This chain connects TRBV7-9 to TRBJ1-2; D is uncertain. Germline V CDR1 and CDR2: SEHNR, FQNEAQ (reference sequence). This CDR3 contains 11 residues. The V and J ends lost 1 base and 8 bases respectively, with 5 bases between them. For the CDR3, the DNA is TGTGCCAGCAGCTTAGTAGAGGGCTACACCTTC. The encoded protein is CASSLVEGYTF.

This chain connects TRBV29-1 to TRBJ2-1; tentative D call: TRBD2 (5 bases). The germline V gene has CDR1 SQVTM and CDR2 ANQGSEA. V was trimmed by 3 bases and J by 5 bases, leaving 11 bases between them. The CDR3 has 13 amino acids. Written as DNA, the CDR3 is TGCAGCGTTGATGGTAAGGGAGACAATGAGCAGTTCTTC. The encoded protein is CSVDGKGDNEQFF.

V usage is TRBV15 and J usage is TRBJ2-5, with 7 nucleotides matching TRBD1. The V gene's germline CDR1 is LNHNV and CDR2 YYDKDF (reference sequence). With V trimmed by 3 bases and J by 4 bases, 17 bases remained unmatched. The CDR3 consists of 18 residues. This chain's CDR3 is CATSRGEGIVGDRETQYF. CDR3 sequence (DNA): TGTGCCACCAGCAGGGGGGAAGGAATAGTGGGGGACAGAGAGACCCAGTACTTC.

This clone was found once. The J gene is TRBJ2-6, the V gene TRBV28, with D possibly matching TRBD1 (5 bases). V was cut by 1 base and J by 4 bases, with 8 bases left in between. The CDR3 consists of 15 residues. Germline V CDR1 and CDR2: MDHEN, SYDVKM. This CDR3 is CASSLSGPGANVLTF. DNA of the CDR3: TGTGCCAGCAGTTTATCAGGGCCCGGGGCCAACGTCCTGACTTTC.

This rearrangement joins TRBV29-1 to TRBJ1-1, with unresolved D. The CDR3 runs to 13 residues. The germline V gene encodes CDR1 SQVTM and CDR2 ANQGSEA. V was clipped by 8 bases and J by 0 bases, with 13 bases between them. CDR3 sequence: CSCGGKVNTEAFF. The CDR3 DNA follows: TGCAGCTGTGGCGGAAAAGTGAACACTGAAGCTTTCTTT.

This clone turned up a few times. The V gene is TRBV7-6, the J gene TRBJ2-7; TRBD1 is a possible D gene (5 bases). The V and J ends lost 1 base and 2 bases respectively, with 9 bases between them. CDR3 length: 14 residues. Germline CDR1 SGHVS, CDR2 FNYEAQ. The DNA for the CDR3 is TGTGCCAGCAGCTTAGAGGCAGGGACCTACGAGCAGTACTTC. Residues: CASSLEAGTYEQYF.

The chain couples TRBV19 to TRBJ2-1, with 8 bases fitting TRBD2. V gave up 4 bases and J gave up 7 bases; unmatched junction bases: 9. Germline-derived CDR1 and CDR2 are LNHDA and SQIVND (reference sequence). The CDR3 is 15 amino acids. CDR3 amino acids: CASSTLADPTNEQFF. The CDR3 DNA sequence: TGTGCCAGTAGTACACTAGCGGACCCCACTAATGAGCAGTTCTTC.

The rearrangement uses TRBV27 and TRBJ2-1, with a tentative D call TRBD1 (5 bases). The V end lost 3 bases, the J end lost 5 bases, and 11 bases lay between the germline ends. Germline loops: CDR1 MNHEY, CDR2 SMNVEV (reference sequence). The CDR3 length is 14 residues. In DNA, the CDR3 is TGTGCCAGCAGTTTTCAACAGGCAGACAATGAGCAGTTCTTC. This codes for CASSFQQADNEQFF.

This clone has just a few counts. The same CDR3 is also encoded by other DNA sequences in this sample. The chain couples TRBV28 to TRBJ1-5; the D gene is possibly TRBD1 (6 bases). The CDR3 loop spans 13 amino acids. Trimming removed 3 bases at V and 4 bases at J, with 7 bases between. Per the germline V gene, CDR1 is MDHEN and CDR2 is SYDVKM. The CDR3 protein is CASSFQGNQPQHF. The CDR3, as DNA: TGTGCCAGCAGTTTCCAGGGGAATCAGCCCCAGCATTTT. Complete variable domain (other parts from reference TRBV28 and TRBJ1-5): DVKVTQSSRYLVKRTGEKVFLECVQDMDHENMFWYRQDPGLGLRLIYFSYDVKMKEKGDIPEGYSVSREKKERFSLILESASTNQTSMYLCASSFQGNQPQHFGDGTRLSIL.

The chain carries TRBV5-4 and TRBJ2-5; D is undetermined. The CDR3 loop spans 12 amino acids. The ends were cut back, 4 bases at V and 4 bases at J, with 8 bases in the middle. Germline V CDR1 and CDR2: SGHNT, YYREEE (reference sequence). In DNA, the CDR3 is TGTGCCAGCAGCCTCCCGGGAGAGACCCAGTACTTC. Protein: CASSLPGETQYF.

The chain is built from TRBV7-9 and TRBJ2-4, with D hard to call. Germline CDR1 reads SEHNR; CDR2 reads FQNEAQ (reference sequence). Trimming took off 1 base at V and 6 bases at J, with 7 bases between the two ends. The CDR3 loop spans 13 amino acids. The CDR3 DNA reads TGTGCCAGCAGCTTAGTCCGGTTAAACATTCAGTACTTC. Residues: CASSLVRLNIQYF.